This T cell receptor (beta chain) was recovered during a study of Tregs in tolerant kidney transplant recipients (dated by TCRdb to between 2018 and 2020). For the study in its entirety: The study applied TCRbeta sequencing to find donor-specific regulatory T cells before combined kidney and bone marrow transplantation and then followed those same cells after transplant. General findings and caveats noted by the study authors: The most biologically relevant and donor-specific TCRbeta repertoire appeared to be identified by expanding Tregs with activated donor B cells. The study was constrained by small patient numbers, and validation of the findings is required in larger populations and under other immunosuppression protocols. Donor-specific Treg expansion was found to exceed global Treg expansion in tolerant patients, suggesting antigen-driven rather than nonspecific expansion. Biological reproducibility was not examined directly, but technical replication error appeared to be minimal. For some patients, the PCR primers changed as time went on, which meant samples from those patients could not be compared with one another at the nucleotide level.

For TCRbeta CDR3 sequencing, genomic DNA from the sorted cells was extracted using the QIAGEN DNeasy Blood and Tissue Kit. Through immunoSEQ, high-throughput TCRbeta CDR3 sequencing was done commercially, including PCR amplification with internal controls and bias correction. On the study's bioinformatics: Unique productive TCRbeta sequences were defined by CDR3 nucleotide sequence where primers matched, otherwise by CDR3 amino acid sequence with Vbeta and Jbeta genes. To correct for sorting error, sequences found in more than one sorted population at a frequency ratio of 2:1 or less were discarded, and the remaining shared sequences were assigned to the population with the higher frequency. Donor-reactive sequences were defined as at least 5-fold expanded in CFSE-low cells versus unstimulated cells, with frequency of at least 0.01% in CFSE-low cells. Jensen-Shannon divergence calculated on the top 100 TCRbeta sequences ranked by frequency was used to measure repertoire divergence. For samples with multiple sequencing runs, sorting error was corrected in each run separately before the runs were combined. TCRdb's version of the immuneACCESS table is confined to in-frame rearrangements and falls short of the full clone set. An unresolved V gene accounts for under half of the shortfall where checked; the remainder is of unknown origin. V and J calls and clone size are as listed in that table; D and trimming were resolved from the DNA. The sample table gives 13,000 to 15,000 clones. Approximately 30% of the sample rests with the top ten.

The time point label corresponds to: 6 months after combined kidney and bone marrow transplant. Transplants used related donors with nonmyeloablative bone marrow transplantation; mixed chimerism was transient in the human trials. Unstimulated Tregs (CD4+CD25+CD127-), CD4+ non-Tregs (CD4+CD25-), CD4 and CD8 cells were FACS-sorted from thawed PBMCs. The patients were 4 recipients of combined kidney and bone marrow transplants from the ITN036ST trial, and samples were available only from these trial subjects. Healthy control blood was processed by Ficoll density gradient to PBMCs and cryopreserved; patient PBMCs were collected before and after transplant. For this clone: Its antigen is currently not known. The read finishes 3 residues shy of the CDR3 end, and the germline J gene is used to complete it.

The germline V and J ends show losses of 6 bases and 0 bases respectively, and no gene match explains 4 bases of the junction. As encoded in the germline V gene (reference sequence), CDR1 is LNHDA while CDR2 is SQIVND. Reading from cysteine to phenylalanine, the CDR3 counts 16 amino acids. The CDR3 was read in part: 39 bases, with the frame set at base 1. This TCR came from a human patient who received a combined kidney and bone marrow transplant. Some T cells seen after a transplant may have their origin in the graft donor. Sequencing used CD8+ T cells from blood (PBMCs), obtained 6 months after the transplant. The V and J genes are TRBV19 and TRBJ1-3; TRBD1 lines up with 11 middle nucleotides. Incomplete CDR3 DNA: TGTGCCAGTAGCCCCGGGACAGGGGGCTCTGGAAACACC. The resulting protein is CASSPGTGGSGNT. The full-length CDR3 reads as CASSPGTGGSGNTIYF.